The rows below give T cell receptor beta chains drawn from one sample of a study of persistence of HIV-infected CD4 T cells. The protocol was immunoSEQ multiplex PCR, while the TCRdb copy is restricted to in-frame clones and leaves out a portion. The sample carries 35,000 to 55,000 clones, roughly nine tenths recorded once. Their recognized antigens are unknown. This material consisted of CD4+ T cells sorted from PBMCs after 18-hour stimulation, taken from a patient who received antiretroviral therapy. The receptors were sampled from an adult woman with HIV who was CMV-seropositive. CDR3s include the opening cysteine and the closing phenylalanine or tryptophan. D genes are given only for firm matches. Some rows have no size entry. The others give once, few or many, or a class for an expanded clone.

d_call j_call v_call clone_size cdr3_nt cdr3_aa
. TRBJ1-3 TRBV6-5 . TGTGCCAGCAGCCAGGGACGGATCTCTGGAAACACCATATATTTT CASSQGRISGNTIYF
TRBD1 TRBJ2-6 TRBV11-3 once TGTGCCAGCAGCTTTTCGGACAGGGGGCCCAACTCTGGGGCCAACGTCCTGACTTTC CASSFSDRGPNSGANVLTF
. TRBJ2-7 TRBV20-1 . TGCAGTGCCCACCATCTGTACGAGCAGTACTTC CSAHHLYEQYF
TRBD1 TRBJ2-3 TRBV29-1 . TGCAGCGCCCGGGACAGGCTTCGGGATACGCAGTATTTT CSARDRLRDTQYF
. TRBJ2-1 TRBV30 . TGTGCCTGGAGGGGGGCCACCTACAATGAGCAGTTCTTC CAWRGATYNEQFF
. TRBJ1-2 TRBV30 . TGTGCCTGGAGCGCCCCCCAGGGATGGGGGGGCTACACCTTC CAWSAPQGWGGYTF
. TRBJ1-1 TRBV5-1 . TGCGCCAGCAGCTTGGAGCCGAACACTGAAGCTTTCTTT CASSLEPNTEAFF
TRBD2 TRBJ2-1 TRBV3-1/TRBV3-2 once TGTGCCAGCAGCCTAGCGGGGGCTAGGCAGTTCTTC CASSLAGARQFF
TRBD1 TRBJ1-2 TRBV5-4 . TGTGCCAGCAGCCCTACCGCACAGGGGGGCTATGGCTACACCTTC CASSPTAQGGYGYTF
TRBD1 TRBJ1-1 TRBV18 once TGTGCCAGCTCATTGACAGGGGGTAACACTGAAGCTTTCTTT CASSLTGGNTEAFF
. TRBJ2-1 TRBV18 . TGTGCCAGCTCACCCGTCCATTCTAGCTCCAATGAGCAGTTCTTC CASSPVHSSSNEQFF
TRBD2 TRBJ2-7 TRBV2 . TGTGCCAGCAGTGGGGCGGGGGGGTCCTACGAGCAGTACTTC CASSGAGGSYEQYF
. TRBJ1-1 TRBV7-2 . TGTGCCAGCAGCTTAGTCGGCCAGAGGAACACTGAAGCTTTCTTT CASSLVGQRNTEAFF
TRBD1 TRBJ2-1 TRBV19 . TGTGCCAGTAGTAAGGGACAGGGGATCAATGAGCAGTTCTTC CASSKGQGINEQFF
TRBD2 TRBJ2-1 TRBV9 . TGTGCCAGCAGCGTAGGTCTAGCGGGGGTTCAGAATGAGCAGTTCTTC CASSVGLAGVQNEQFF
TRBD2 TRBJ2-2 TRBV11-2 once TGTGCCAGCAGCTTGCGGGGGTTAACCGGGGAGCTGTTTTTT CASSLRGLTGELFF
. TRBJ1-2 TRBV5-1 . TGCGCCAGCAGCTTGGGTGAGAGCAATGGCTACACCTTC CASSLGESNGYTF
TRBD1 TRBJ1-2 TRBV27 . TGTGCCAGCAGTTTGACTCCAGGGGGCGGCTACACCTTC CASSLTPGGGYTF
. TRBJ1-2 TRBV6-1 once TGTGCCAGCAGTGAGCGGAGAAACTATGGCTACACCTTC CASSERRNYGYTF
TRBD1 TRBJ1-6 TRBV2 . TGTGCCAGCAGTGAATCTACAGGGGTGGGCTCACCCCTCCACTTT CASSESTGVGSPLHF
TRBD1 TRBJ1-3 TRBV5-1 . TGCGCCAGCAGCCCGGGACAGCCGGGGGACACCATATATTTT CASSPGQPGDTIYF
. TRBJ2-2 TRBV5-1 few TGCGCCAGCAGCTTTAATCCAGTATCGTCCACCGGGGAGCTGTTTTTT CASSFNPVSSTGELFF
. TRBJ1-1 TRBV7-3 . TGTGCCAGCAGCTTAACGCACACAACCACTGAAGCTTTCTTT CASSLTHTTTEAFF
TRBD1 TRBJ1-1 TRBV19 . TGTGCCAGTAGTAGACAGGGAAGAGGTACCCTCCCGCCTGCTTTCTTT CASSRQGRGTLPPAFF
. TRBJ1-6 TRBV9 . TGTGCCAGCAGCGTAGCTGGGCAGGGCGGTTCACCCCTCCACTTT CASSVAGQGGSPLHF
TRBD2 TRBJ2-1 TRBV4-2 . TGTGCCAGCAGCCAAGATGCCGCTAGCGGGGGGGCCGCTGAGCAGTTCTTC CASSQDAASGGAAEQFF
TRBD1 TRBJ2-7 TRBV5-1 few TGCGCCAGCCAGACCGGGACAGGGCTCTACGAGCAGTACTTC CASQTGTGLYEQYF
. TRBJ1-1 TRBV5-6 . TGTGCCAGCAGCTTGGCCACGGACTATTTGAACACTGAAGCTTTCTTT CASSLATDYLNTEAFF
. TRBJ2-2 TRBV5-1 . TGCGCCAGCAATCCACAGGGATCTAACACCGGGGAGCTGTTTTTT CASNPQGSNTGELFF
. TRBJ1-1 TRBV19 . TGTGCCAGTAGCGACGGGACCGATTCTAGTGAAGCTTTCTTT CASSDGTDSSEAFF
. TRBJ1-6 TRBV27 . TGTGCCAGCAGTTTCTCCAGGGCTAGGGGAGATGGTTCACCCCTCCACTTT CASSFSRARGDGSPLHF
. TRBJ1-1 TRBV18 once TGTGCCAGCTCACGTACTGGGGACGGGAACACTGAAGCTTTCTTT CASSRTGDGNTEAFF
. TRBJ2-6 TRBV30 . TGTGCCTGGGGGGGCTACCCCGGGGCCAACGTCCTGACTTTC CAWGGYPGANVLTF
. TRBJ2-5 TRBV12-3/TRBV12-4 . TGTGCCAGCAGCCGGGACCGCACGACCCAGTACTTC CASSRDRTTQYF
. TRBJ2-5 TRBV5-4 . TGTGCCAGCAGTCATGACAGAGAAGGGACCCAGTACTTC CASSHDREGTQYF
. TRBJ2-2 TRBV27 . TGTGCCAGCAGTTACAGGACCGGGGAGCTGTTTTTT CASSYRTGELFF
TRBD2 TRBJ2-1 TRBV5-6 . TGTGCCAGCAGCTTCAAGGGGACTAGCTACAATGAGCAGTTCTTC CASSFKGTSYNEQFF
. TRBJ1-2 TRBV5-1 . TGCGCCAGCAGCTTGGGGGACGGTAACTATGGCTACACCTTC CASSLGDGNYGYTF
. TRBJ1-1 TRBV5-4 . TGTGCCAGCAGCTTGGATTCACGACGGACTGAAGCTTTCTTT CASSLDSRRTEAFF
TRBD2 TRBJ2-1 TRBV11-3 . TGTGCCAGCAGCTTAGCCGGGACTAGCGGGGGGGCGGATGAGCAGTTCTTC CASSLAGTSGGADEQFF
TRBD1 TRBJ2-3 TRBV6-1 . TGTGCCAGCAGTGAATCGCAGGGGGCAGGCACAGATACGCAGTATTTT CASSESQGAGTDTQYF
. TRBJ2-7 TRBV10-3 . TGTGCCGCAGGGGGGTTATCCTACGAGCAGTACTTC CAAGGLSYEQYF
. TRBJ1-4 TRBV7-9 . TGTGCCAGCAGCCTCCCCCAGACAGGATTGAATGAAAAACTGTTTTTT CASSLPQTGLNEKLFF
. TRBJ2-7 TRBV5-1 . TGCGCCAGCAAGGAAGGGACGGCAAACTCCTACGAGCAGTACTTC CASKEGTANSYEQYF
TRBD2 TRBJ2-7 TRBV25-1 . TGTGCCAGCAGTTACAGCGGGGGGAGGTACGAGCAGTACTTC CASSYSGGRYEQYF
TRBD1 TRBJ2-7 TRBV5-1 . TGCGCCAGCAGCACGGGACAGGATCCCTACGAGCAGTACTTC CASSTGQDPYEQYF
TRBD1 TRBJ1-2 TRBV7-8 . TGTGCCAGCAGCTTGGGACAGGGGGCTCTGAGGGTCTATGGCTACACCTTC CASSLGQGALRVYGYTF
. TRBJ2-1 TRBV20-1 . TGCAGTGCTAGTGACCGGGTGCGGGAGCAGTTCTTC CSASDRVREQFF
. TRBJ2-1 TRBV5-6 . TGTGCCAGCAGCTTAGGCAGGGTCAGGTACAATGAGCAGTTCTTC CASSLGRVRYNEQFF
. TRBJ1-2 TRBV7-6 . TGTGCCAGCAGCTTAGGACAGGAGGGCTATGGCTACACCTTC CASSLGQEGYGYTF
TRBD1 TRBJ1-2 TRBV10-3 . TGTGCCATCATCGCTACAGGGGATGGAGGGGGCTACACCTTC CAIIATGDGGGYTF
. TRBJ2-1 TRBV18 once TGTGCCAGCTCACCACCGGGACGCCCAGGCAATGAGCAGTTCTTC CASSPPGRPGNEQFF
. TRBJ2-1 TRBV5-1 . TGCGCCAGCAGCCAGGACAGTACCCCCACGAATGAGCAGTTCTTC CASSQDSTPTNEQFF
. TRBJ2-1 TRBV19 . TGTGCCAGTAGTATAAAGGGGAGCTCCTACAATGAGCAGTTCTTC CASSIKGSSYNEQFF
. TRBJ2-5 TRBV5-1 . TGCGCCAGCAGCTTGGTGACAGGCATCCAAGAGACCCAGTACTTC CASSLVTGIQETQYF
. TRBJ2-1 TRBV6-4 . TGTGCCAGCAGTGACGACCCGCTCGGCTCCTACAATGAGCAGTTCTTC CASSDDPLGSYNEQFF
. TRBJ2-5 TRBV7-9 . TGTGCCAGCAGCCCAAGGGGCCCTGCGGAGACCCAGTACTTC CASSPRGPAETQYF